This T cell receptor beta chain was sequenced during a study of CD8 T cells in ankylosing spondylitis. This clonotype was recorded a few times. Its antigen is undetermined. Notes on the study in general: Clones linked to disease, bearing a CD8+ phenotype, were relatively rare in peripheral blood. It was reported that disease-linked clones were significantly enriched in matched ankylosing spondylitis synovial fluid. Reports of some motif variants in reactive arthritis synovial fluid and blood predate this one. A TCR beta motif of roughly 8 highly homologous variants seemed to mark ankylosing spondylitis blood.

For TCR beta, libraries came from quantitative 5'-RACE with molecular barcodes. MiXCR was run by TCRdb on the 5' RACE reads, yielding one entry per CDR3 protein. This table holds over 450,000 distinct CDR3 sequences, about 13% found once. The receptor comes from a male donor with ankylosing spondylitis. Sequencing input: blood, either unsorted or a sorted T cell fraction (not recorded which).

CDR3 region: CASSLGREAGELFF. Written as DNA, the CDR3 is TGTGCCAGCAGCTTAGGTCGGGAGGCCGGGGAGCTGTTTTTT. The rearrangement joins TRBV11-2 to TRBJ2-2; 7 positions match TRBD2. The germline gives CDR1 SGHAT, CDR2 FQNNGV. The CDR3 has 14 residues. V shed 1 base and J 6 bases; nucleotides not matched to a gene: 2.